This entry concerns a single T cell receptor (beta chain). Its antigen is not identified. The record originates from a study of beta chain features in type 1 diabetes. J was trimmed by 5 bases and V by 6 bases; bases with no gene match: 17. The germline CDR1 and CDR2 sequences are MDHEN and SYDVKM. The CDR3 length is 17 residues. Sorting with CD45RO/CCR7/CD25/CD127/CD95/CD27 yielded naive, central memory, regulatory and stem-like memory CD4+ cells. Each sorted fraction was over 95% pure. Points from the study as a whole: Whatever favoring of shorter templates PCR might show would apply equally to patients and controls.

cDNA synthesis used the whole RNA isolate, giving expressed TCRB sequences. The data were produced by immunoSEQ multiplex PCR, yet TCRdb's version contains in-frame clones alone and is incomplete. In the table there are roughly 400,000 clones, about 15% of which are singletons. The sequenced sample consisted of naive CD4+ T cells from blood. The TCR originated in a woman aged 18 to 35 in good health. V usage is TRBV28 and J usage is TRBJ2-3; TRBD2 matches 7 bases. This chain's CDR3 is CASSPPLGGTTKDTQYF. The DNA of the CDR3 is TGTGCCAGCAGCCCCCCGCTCGGGGGGACCACGAAAGATACGCAGTATTTT. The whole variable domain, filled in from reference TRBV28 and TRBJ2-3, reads DVKVTQSSRYLVKRTGEKVFLECVQDMDHENMFWYRQDPGLGLRLIYFSYDVKMKEKGDIPEGYSVSREKKERFSLILESASTNQTSMYLCASSPPLGGTTKDTQYFGPGTRLTVL.